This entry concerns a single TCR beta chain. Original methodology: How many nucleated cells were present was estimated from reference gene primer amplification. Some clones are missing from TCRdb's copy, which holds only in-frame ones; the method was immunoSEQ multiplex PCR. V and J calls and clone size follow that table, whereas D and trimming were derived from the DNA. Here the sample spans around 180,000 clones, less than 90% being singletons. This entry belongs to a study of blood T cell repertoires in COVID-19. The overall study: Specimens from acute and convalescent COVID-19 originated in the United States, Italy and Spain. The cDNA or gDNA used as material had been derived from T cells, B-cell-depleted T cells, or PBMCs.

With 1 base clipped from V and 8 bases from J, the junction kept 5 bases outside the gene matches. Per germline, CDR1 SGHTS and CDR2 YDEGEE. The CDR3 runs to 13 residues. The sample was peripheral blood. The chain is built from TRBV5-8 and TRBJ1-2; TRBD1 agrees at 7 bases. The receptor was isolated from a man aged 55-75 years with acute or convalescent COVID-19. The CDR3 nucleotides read TGTGCCAGCAGCTTGAACAGGGGCCGAGGCTACACCTTC. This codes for CASSLNRGRGYTF.